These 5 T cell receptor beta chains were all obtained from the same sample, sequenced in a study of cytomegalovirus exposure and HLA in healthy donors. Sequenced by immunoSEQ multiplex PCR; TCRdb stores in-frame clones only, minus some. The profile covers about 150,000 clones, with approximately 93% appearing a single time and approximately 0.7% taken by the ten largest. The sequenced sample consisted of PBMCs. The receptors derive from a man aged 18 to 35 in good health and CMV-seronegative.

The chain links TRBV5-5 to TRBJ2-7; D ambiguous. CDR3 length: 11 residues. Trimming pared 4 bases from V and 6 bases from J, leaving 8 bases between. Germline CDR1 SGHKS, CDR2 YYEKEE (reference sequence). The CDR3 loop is CASSPGLEQYF. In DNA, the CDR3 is TGTGCCAGCAGCCCTGGCCTCGAGCAGTACTTC.

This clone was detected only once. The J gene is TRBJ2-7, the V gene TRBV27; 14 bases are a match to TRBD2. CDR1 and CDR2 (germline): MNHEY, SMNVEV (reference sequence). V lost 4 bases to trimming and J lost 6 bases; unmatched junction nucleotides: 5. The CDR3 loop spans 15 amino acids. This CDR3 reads CASSSGTSGSSEQYV. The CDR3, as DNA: TGTGCCAGCAGTTCGGGGACTAGCGGGAGTTCCGAGCAGTACGTC.

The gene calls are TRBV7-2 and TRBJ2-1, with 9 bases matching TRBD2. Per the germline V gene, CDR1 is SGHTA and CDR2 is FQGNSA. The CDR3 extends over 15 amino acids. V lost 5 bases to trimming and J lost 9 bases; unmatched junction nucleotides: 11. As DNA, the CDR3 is TGTGCCAGCAGCCCTAGCGGGAACCTAAGGGCTGAGCAGTTCTTC. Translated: CASSPSGNLRAEQFF.

DNA for the CDR3: TGCGCCAGCAGCACACTGCCAGGGGAATGGACACGACTCTATGGCTACACCTTC. This encodes CASSTLPGEWTRLYGYTF. The rearrangement joins TRBV5-1 to TRBJ1-2; tentative D call: TRBD1 (6 bases). The length of the CDR3 is 18 residues. The germline V and J ends were trimmed by 4 bases and 4 bases, with 26 bases remaining between them. The germline V gene has CDR1 SGHRS and CDR2 YFSETQ.

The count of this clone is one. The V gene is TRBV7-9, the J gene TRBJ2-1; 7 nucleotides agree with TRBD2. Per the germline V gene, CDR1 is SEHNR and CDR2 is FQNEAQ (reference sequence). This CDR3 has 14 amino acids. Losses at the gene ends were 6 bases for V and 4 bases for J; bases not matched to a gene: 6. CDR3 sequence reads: CASSPAGVYNEQFF. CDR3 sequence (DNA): TGTGCCAGCAGTCCCGCGGGAGTTTACAATGAGCAGTTCTTC.